This T cell receptor beta chain originates from a study of shared clonotypes between healthy human individuals. TCRdb's table, derived via immunoSEQ multiplex PCR, lists solely in-frame clones and lacks some. Here the sample spans around 600,000 clones, approximately 96% being singletons. Study-level results: In having few donors, the study represented limited genetic and exposure-history diversity.

This clone was counted between two and nine times. The antigen is not known. Germline CDR1 and CDR2: MGHRA and YSYEKL. V was shortened by 3 bases and J by 7 bases, with 16 bases between the two germline ends. This CDR3 region has 14 residues. Naive CD8 cells lacked CD45RO, underwent positive selection for CCR7 and left out terminally differentiated effector memory CD45RA+ cells. The V call is TRBV4-1, the J call TRBJ2-7; D possibly uses TRBD1 or TRBD2 (5 bases each). This receptor was obtained from a woman aged 30 to 39 in good health. The material sequenced was naive CD8+ T cells sorted from blood. The CDR3 sequence is CASSHRTGLREQYF. The CDR3 bases are TGCGCCAGCAGCCATCGGACGGGGCTACGAGAGCAGTACTTC.